The 14 T cell receptor beta chains below come from one sample, sequenced in a study of metastatic and nonmetastatic thyroid tumors. Via MiXCR, TCRdb re-called the PCR reads. The repertoire consists of about 90,000 clones, with approximately 9% occurring once and the leading ten covering under 9%. Thyroid surgery had not been preceded by any treatment in any patient. The material sequenced was blood. These TCRs come from a female donor with papillary thyroid cancer or a benign thyroid nodule (not recorded which). Some clones in this sample may be carry-over from other donors' samples.

This clone was seen repeatedly, ten times or more. J is TRBJ2-3 and V is TRBV19, with D possibly TRBD1 on 7 matching bases. The CDR3 covers 13 residues. The germline V gene encodes CDR1 LNHDA and CDR2 SQIVND (reference sequence). V lost 5 bases and J 8 bases, leaving 14 bases between the germline ends. CDR3 protein: CASSVLQGGTQYF. In DNA, the CDR3 is TGTGCCAGTAGTGTCCTTCAGGGGGGTACGCAGTATTTT.

This clone appeared a few times. This CDR3 reads CASSGRLDTEAFF. CDR3 sequence (DNA): TGTGCCAGCAGCGGCCGACTAGACACTGAAGCTTTCTTT. The rearrangement uses TRBV9 and TRBJ1-1; D not certain. V was clipped by 3 bases and J by 3 bases, with 9 bases between them. Looked up from germline, CDR1 is SGDLS and CDR2 is YYNGEE. The CDR3 spans 13 residues. The full variable domain, its missing parts supplied by reference TRBV9 and TRBJ1-1, is DSGVTQTPKHLITATGQRVTLRCSPRSGDLSVYWYQQSLDQGLQFLIQYYNGEERAKGNILERFSAQQFPDLHSELNLSSLELGDSALYFCASSGRLDTEAFFGQGTRLTVV.

This clone came up many times. This sequence joins TRBV5-1 and TRBJ1-4, with D possibly TRBD1 on 6 matching bases. Trimming stripped 4 bases from V and 2 bases from J, with 21 bases between. The CDR3 covers 18 residues. CDR1 is SGHRS, CDR2 YFSETQ, per germline. CDR3 residues: CASSLPQGLGSTNEKLFF. In DNA form, the CDR3 reads TGCGCCAGCAGCCTACCACAGGGTCTGGGTTCTACTAATGAAAAACTGTTTTTT.

This clone was seen many times. V is TRBV9 and J is TRBJ1-1, with D possibly being TRBD1 (6 bases). Germline CDR1 reads SGDLS; CDR2 reads YYNGEE. V lost 0 bases and J lost 1, with 7 bases in between. CDR3 size: 14 residues. The CDR3 DNA follows: TGTGCCAGCAGCGTAGACAGGGCGAACACTGAAGCTTTCTTT. This translates into CASSVDRANTEAFF. Full variable domain (missing parts from reference TRBV9 and TRBJ1-1): DSGVTQTPKHLITATGQRVTLRCSPRSGDLSVYWYQQSLDQGLQFLIQYYNGEERAKGNILERFSAQQFPDLHSELNLSSLELGDSALYFCASSVDRANTEAFFGQGTRLTVV.

The sample holds many counts of this clone. J is TRBJ2-7 and V is TRBV4-1; D gene uncertain. The CDR3 is 13 residues long. V was shortened by 4 bases and J by 5 bases, with 12 bases between the two germline ends. Germline CDR1 and CDR2: MGHRA and YSYEKL. The CDR3 here is CASSPWIRDEQYF. CDR3 nucleotide sequence: TGCGCCAGCAGCCCCTGGATAAGGGACGAGCAGTACTTC.

This clone was seen many times. Because it lacks the conserved phenylalanine or tryptophan at the end, this CDR3 is likely a read error. V gene TRBV20-1 combines with J gene TRBJ1-1; D not resolved. CDR1 is DFQATT, CDR2 SNEGSKA, per germline (reference sequence). Trimming pared 3 bases from V and 0 bases from J, leaving 8 bases between. CDR3 size: 13 residues. CDR3 residues: CSAREGMNTEAFV. The CDR3 nucleotides read TGCAGTGCTAGGGAGGGAATGAACACTGAAGCTTTCGTT.

CDR3 loop: CASSYSPWGVEEKLFF. The DNA of the CDR3 is TGTGCCAGCAGTTACTCTCCTTGGGGGGTAGAAGAAAAACTGTTTTTT. V gene TRBV6-5 combines with J gene TRBJ1-4; a weak D match, TRBD1 (5 bases). The CDR3 extends over 16 amino acids. The germline V gene has CDR1 MNHEY and CDR2 SVGAGI. V was clipped by 0 bases and J by 8 bases, with 16 bases between them.

With regard to this clone: A much larger clone lies one base from this, so it may be a read error. This chain uses TRBV10-3 with TRBJ2-2; possibly TRBD1 for D (5 bases). Germline CDR1 ENHRY, CDR2 SYGVKD. This CDR3 is built from 14 residues. The V end was cut by 10 bases, the J end by 1 base, with 13 bases between. The CDR3 sequence: CATRLGQNTGELFF. In DNA form, the CDR3 reads TGTGCCACCAGGTTAGGACAGAACACCGGGGAGCTGTTTTTT.

There are many counts of this clone. The chain joins TRBV6-5 to TRBJ2-2; 8 bases line up with TRBD1. V lost 2 bases, J lost 5 bases, and 4 bases stayed unmatched. The CDR3 runs to 15 residues. CDR1 and CDR2 from the germline V gene are MNHEY and SVGAGI. Written as DNA, the CDR3 is TGTGCCAGCAGTTACAGGGGACAGGCGACCGGGGAGCTGTTTTTT. Amino acid sequence: CASSYRGQATGELFF.

This clone was observed many times. The rearrangement links TRBV6-1 to TRBJ2-7, with unresolved D. There are 14 residues in the CDR3. V lost 2 bases and J lost 3, with 11 bases in between. Per the germline V gene, CDR1 is MNHNS and CDR2 is SASEGT. The CDR3 sequence: CASSELGSYYEQYF. CDR3 DNA: TGTGCCAGCAGTGAATTGGGCAGCTACTACGAGCAGTACTTC.

The V gene is TRBV5-4, the J gene TRBJ2-2, with TRBD2 matching over 7 bases. V was pared by 1 base and J by 5 bases, with 11 bases of the junction left unmatched. The CDR3 spans 17 residues. Germline CDR1 reads SGHNT; CDR2 reads YYREEE (reference sequence). CDR3 bases: TGTGCCAGCAGCTTGAGGCTGGGGAGGGGTGGTACCGGGGAGCTGTTTTTT. It is translated as CASSLRLGRGGTGELFF.

As to this clone: A much larger clonotype is one base distant, so this may be a read error. This rearrangement joins TRBV28 to TRBJ2-1, with D maybe TRBD2 (6 bases). CDR1 is MDHEN and CDR2 is SYDVKM in the germline V gene. This CDR3 has 17 residues. V lost 5 bases to trimming and J lost 1 base, with 18 bases between them. The CDR3 nucleotides read TGTGCCAGCAGTGGGGTGGAAGGACTATGGTCCTACAATGAGCAGTTCTTC. Translating it yields CASSGVEGLWSYNEQFF.

At least ten counts were recorded for this clone. Other DNA sequences in this specimen translate into the identical CDR3. The chain uses TRBV19 and TRBJ1-5; TRBD1 agrees at 10 bases. The CDR3 extends over 16 amino acids. The ends lost 7 bases at V and 7 bases at J; junction bases unmatched: 13. Germline CDR1 and CDR2: LNHDA and SQIVND (reference sequence). This CDR3 is CASNRQGAPPRQPQHF. The CDR3 DNA follows: TGTGCCAGTAACAGACAGGGGGCGCCTCCAAGGCAGCCCCAGCATTTT.

This clone was seen many times. This chain uses TRBV5-4 with TRBJ1-1, with 7 bases identical to TRBD1. In germline, CDR1 is SGHNT, CDR2 YYREEE (reference sequence). The V and J ends lost 0 bases and 1 base, in that order; junction bases with no gene match: 9. This CDR3 comprises 17 residues. The CDR3 bases are TGTGCCAGCAGCTTGGTAGGCAGGAGGGGGCAGAACACTGAAGCTTTCTTT. This sequence encodes CASSLVGRRGQNTEAFF.